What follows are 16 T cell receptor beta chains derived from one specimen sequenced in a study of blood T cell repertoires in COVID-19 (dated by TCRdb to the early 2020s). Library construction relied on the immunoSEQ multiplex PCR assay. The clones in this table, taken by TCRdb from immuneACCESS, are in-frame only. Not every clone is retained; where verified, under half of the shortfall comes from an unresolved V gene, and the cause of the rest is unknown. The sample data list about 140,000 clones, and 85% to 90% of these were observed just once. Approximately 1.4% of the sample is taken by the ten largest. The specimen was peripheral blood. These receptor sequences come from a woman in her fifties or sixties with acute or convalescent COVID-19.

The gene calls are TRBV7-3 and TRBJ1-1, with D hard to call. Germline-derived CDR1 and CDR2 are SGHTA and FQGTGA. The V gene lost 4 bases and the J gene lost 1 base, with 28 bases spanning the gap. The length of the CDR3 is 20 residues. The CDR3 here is CASSSLHRPRTPRRNTEAFF. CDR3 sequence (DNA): TGTGCCAGCAGCTCCCTTCATCGCCCACGGACTCCGCGTAGGAACACTGAAGCTTTCTTT.

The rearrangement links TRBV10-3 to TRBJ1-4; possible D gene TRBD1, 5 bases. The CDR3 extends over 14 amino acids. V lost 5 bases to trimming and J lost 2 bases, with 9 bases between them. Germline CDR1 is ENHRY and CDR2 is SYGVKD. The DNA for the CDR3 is TGTGCCATCAGTAGGGGTAACACTAATGAAAAACTGTTTTTT. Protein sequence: CAISRGNTNEKLFF.

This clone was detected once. The CDR3 loop is CASSVDGGATETQYF. CDR3 DNA sequence: TGTGCCAGCAGCGTAGACGGGGGGGCCACTGAGACCCAGTACTTC. The V gene is TRBV9, the J gene TRBJ2-5; 8 nucleotides match TRBD2. This CDR3 region has 15 residues. J was trimmed by 5 bases and V by 0 bases; bases with no gene match: 6. Germline-derived CDR1 and CDR2 are SGDLS and YYNGEE.

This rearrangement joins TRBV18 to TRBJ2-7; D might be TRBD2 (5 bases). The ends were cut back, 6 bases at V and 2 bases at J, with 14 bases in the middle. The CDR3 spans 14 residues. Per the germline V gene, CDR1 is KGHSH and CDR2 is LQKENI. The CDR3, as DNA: TGTGCCAGCTCTCGGGGATCGAACCCCTACGAGCAGTACTTC. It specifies CASSRGSNPYEQYF. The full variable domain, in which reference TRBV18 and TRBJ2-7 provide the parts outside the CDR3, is NAGVMQNPRHLVRRRGQEARLRCSPMKGHSHVYWYRQLPEEGLKFMVYLQKENIIDESGMPKERFSAEFPKEGPSILRIQQVVRGDSAAYFCASSRGSNPYEQYFGPGTRLTVT.

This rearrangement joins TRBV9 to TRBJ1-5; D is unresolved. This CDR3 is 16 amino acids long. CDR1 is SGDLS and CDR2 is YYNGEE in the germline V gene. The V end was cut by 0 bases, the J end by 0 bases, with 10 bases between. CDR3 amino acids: CASSVGGGNSNQPQHF. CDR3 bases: TGTGCCAGCAGCGTAGGTGGCGGAAATAGCAATCAGCCCCAGCATTTT.

The CDR3 loop reads CASSQSTSGNTIYF. The DNA of the CDR3 is TGTGCCAGCAGCCAAAGTACTTCTGGAAACACCATATATTTT. The chain recombines TRBV7-2 with TRBJ1-3; D uncertain. Germline loops: CDR1 SGHTA, CDR2 FQGNSA. The germline V and J ends were trimmed by 5 bases and 1 base, with 9 bases remaining between them. The CDR3 has 14 amino acids.

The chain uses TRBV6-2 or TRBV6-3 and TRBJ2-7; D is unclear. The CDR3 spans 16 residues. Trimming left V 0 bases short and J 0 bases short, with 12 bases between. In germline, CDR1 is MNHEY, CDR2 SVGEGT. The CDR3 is CASSYSERWSSYEQYF. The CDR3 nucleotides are TGTGCCAGCAGTTACTCTGAAAGGTGGAGCTCCTACGAGCAGTACTTC.

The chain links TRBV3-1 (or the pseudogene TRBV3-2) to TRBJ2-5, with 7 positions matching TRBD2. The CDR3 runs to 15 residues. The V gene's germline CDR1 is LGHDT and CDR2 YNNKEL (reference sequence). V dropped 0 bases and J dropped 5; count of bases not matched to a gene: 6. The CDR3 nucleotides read TGTGCCAGCAGCCAAGATCGCGGGGGTGGGGAGACCCAGTACTTC. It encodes CASSQDRGGGETQYF.

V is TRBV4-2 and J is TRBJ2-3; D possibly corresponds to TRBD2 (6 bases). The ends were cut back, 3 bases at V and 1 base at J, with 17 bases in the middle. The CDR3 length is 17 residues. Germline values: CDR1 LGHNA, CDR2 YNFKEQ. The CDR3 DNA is TGTGCCAGCAGCCATCACGGGGGTCCTAGCGGCACAGATACGCAGTATTTT. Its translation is CASSHHGGPSGTDTQYF.

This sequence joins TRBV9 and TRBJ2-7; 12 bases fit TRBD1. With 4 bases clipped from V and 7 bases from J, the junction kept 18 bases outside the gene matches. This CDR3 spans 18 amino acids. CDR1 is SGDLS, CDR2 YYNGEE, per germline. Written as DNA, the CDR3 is TGTGCCAGCAGCCCGGGGACAGGGGGCCCGGGTTACTACGAGGAGCAGTACTTC. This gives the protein CASSPGTGGPGYYEEQYF.

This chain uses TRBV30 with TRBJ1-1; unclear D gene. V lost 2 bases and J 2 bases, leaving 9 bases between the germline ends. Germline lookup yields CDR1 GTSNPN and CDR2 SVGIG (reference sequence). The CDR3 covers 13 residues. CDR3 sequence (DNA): TGTGCCTGGAGTAATCAGGTTAACACTGAAGCTTTCTTT. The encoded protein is CAWSNQVNTEAFF. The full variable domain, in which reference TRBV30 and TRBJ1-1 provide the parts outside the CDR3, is SQTIHQWPATLVQPVGSPLSLECTVEGTSNPNLYWYRQAAGRGLQLLFYSVGIGQISSEVPQNLSASRPQDRQFILSSKKLLLSDSGFYLCAWSNQVNTEAFFGQGTRLTVV.

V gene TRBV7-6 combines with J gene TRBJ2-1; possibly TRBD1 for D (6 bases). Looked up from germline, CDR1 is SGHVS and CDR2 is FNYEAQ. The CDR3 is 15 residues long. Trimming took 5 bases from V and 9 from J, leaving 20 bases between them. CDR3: CASSPRQVFGTEQFF. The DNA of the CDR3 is TGTGCCAGCAGCCCCCGACAGGTTTTCGGGACTGAGCAGTTCTTC.

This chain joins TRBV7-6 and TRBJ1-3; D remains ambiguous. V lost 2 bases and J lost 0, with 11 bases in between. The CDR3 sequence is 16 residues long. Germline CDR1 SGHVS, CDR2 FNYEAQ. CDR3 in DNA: TGTGCCAGCAGCTTAAAGACACCATTCTCTGGAAACACCATATATTTT. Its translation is CASSLKTPFSGNTIYF.

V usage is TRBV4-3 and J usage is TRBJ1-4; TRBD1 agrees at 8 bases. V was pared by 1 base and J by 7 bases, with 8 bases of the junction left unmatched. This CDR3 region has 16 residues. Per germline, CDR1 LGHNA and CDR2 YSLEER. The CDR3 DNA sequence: TGCGCCAGCAGCCAAGTCGGGCAGGGGGCAGGTGAAAAACTGTTTTTT. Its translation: CASSQVGQGAGEKLFF.

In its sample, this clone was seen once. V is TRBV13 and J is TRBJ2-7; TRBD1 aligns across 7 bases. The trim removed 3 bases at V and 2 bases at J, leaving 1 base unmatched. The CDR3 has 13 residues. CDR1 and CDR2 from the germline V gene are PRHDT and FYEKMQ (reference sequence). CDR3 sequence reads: CASSFGQAYEQYF. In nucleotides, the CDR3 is TGTGCCAGCAGCTTCGGACAGGCCTACGAGCAGTACTTC.

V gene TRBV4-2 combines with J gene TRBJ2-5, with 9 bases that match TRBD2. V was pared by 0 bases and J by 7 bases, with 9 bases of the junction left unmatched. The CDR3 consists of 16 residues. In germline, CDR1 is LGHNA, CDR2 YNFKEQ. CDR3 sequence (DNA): TGTGCCAGCAGCCAAGAGTTCGGCGGGGGGGCGGGGACCCAGTACTTC. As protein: CASSQEFGGGAGTQYF.